Below are 8 T cell receptor beta chains sequenced from a single sample in a study of shared clonotypes between healthy human individuals. Sequencing was performed with immunoSEQ multiplex PCR; in TCRdb, only in-frame clones are kept and a portion is missing. The profile shows roughly 2,300,000 clones, 80% to 95% of them singletons. Sequencing was done on a sample of naive CD4+ T cells from PBMCs. The subset was: CD45RA+ positively selected. The receptors stem from a young man in good health. Some clones in this sample may be carry-over from other donors' samples.

CDR3 DNA sequence: TGTGCCAGCAGCTTGGTCAGGGGTTCCGAGCAGTACTTC. This translates into CASSLVRGSEQYF. V gene TRBV5-6 combines with J gene TRBJ2-7; D is possibly TRBD1 (6 bases). The V gene's germline CDR1 is SGHDT and CDR2 YYEEEE. V was cut by 0 bases and J by 6 bases, with 10 bases left in between. The CDR3 has 13 amino acids.

The V gene is TRBV11-1, the J gene TRBJ1-1; D is uncertain. The V end lost 0 bases, the J end lost 1 base, and 9 bases lay between the germline ends. This CDR3 spans 15 amino acids. In germline, CDR1 is SGHAT, CDR2 FQDESV (reference sequence). CDR3: CASSLARSKNTEAFF. The CDR3 DNA is TGTGCCAGCAGCTTAGCCAGGTCCAAGAACACTGAAGCTTTCTTT.

This clone showed up just a few times. Distinct nucleotide sequences in the sample also encode this CDR3. The chain recombines TRBV14 with TRBJ2-5, with no clear D. There are 12 residues in the CDR3. Trimming shortened V by 1 base and J by 5 bases, and 5 bases separated the two germline ends. Germline assignment: CDR1 SGHDN and CDR2 FVKESK. CDR3 in amino acids: CASSQVWETQYF. CDR3 bases: TGTGCCAGCAGCCAAGTTTGGGAGACCCAGTACTTC.

The rearrangement uses TRBV29-1 and TRBJ2-5; D is ambiguous. The CDR3 is 13 amino acids. The ends were cut back, 3 bases at V and 5 bases at J, with 13 bases in the middle. From germline, CDR1 is SQVTM and CDR2 ANQGSEA. CDR3 nucleotide sequence: TGCAGCGTTGACCCCGGCAGTCAGGAGACCCAGTACTTC. This sequence encodes CSVDPGSQETQYF.

Concerning this clone: Other DNA sequences in this sample translate to the same CDR3. The V call is TRBV4-2, the J call TRBJ2-2; D tentatively fits TRBD1 or TRBD2 (5 bases each). This CDR3 is 14 amino acids long. The V and J ends lost 3 bases and 5 bases respectively, with 10 bases between them. Per germline, CDR1 LGHNA and CDR2 YNFKEQ. The CDR3 DNA reads as TGTGCCAGCAGCCAGGGGCCGGGGACCGGGGAGCTGTTTTTT. Translation: CASSQGPGTGELFF.

The rearrangement uses TRBV30 and TRBJ2-2; no clear D gene. The V gene lost 4 bases and the J gene lost 4 bases, with 13 bases spanning the gap. This CDR3 region has 14 residues. CDR1 GTSNPN and CDR2 SVGIG come from the germline V gene (reference sequence). The CDR3 spells CAWMRAQATGELFF. The CDR3 coding sequence is TGTGCCTGGATGAGAGCCCAGGCCACCGGGGAGCTGTTTTTT.

The V gene is TRBV28, the J gene TRBJ1-2; D is unresolved. From germline, CDR1 is MDHEN and CDR2 SYDVKM. The CDR3 consists of 14 residues. Trimming removed 2 bases from V and 5 bases from J, with 12 bases in between. In DNA form, the CDR3 reads TGTGCCAGCAGTTTAGGAATCCGGGCGTATGGCTACACCTTC. Amino acid sequence: CASSLGIRAYGYTF.

The V and J genes are TRBV6-5 and TRBJ1-2, with 7 bases matching TRBD1. Germline values: CDR1 MNHEY, CDR2 SVGAGI. CDR3 length: 14 residues. The ends lost 4 bases at V and 3 bases at J; junction bases unmatched: 5. The CDR3 loop is CASSFRDRYYGYTF. CDR3 nucleotides: TGTGCCAGCAGTTTCCGGGACAGATACTATGGCTACACCTTC.